This record looks at one T cell receptor (beta chain) sequence and its context. The antigen remains unidentified. These data belong to a study of cytomegalovirus exposure and HLA in healthy donors. Broader study findings: A missense variant in DCLRE1C was later tied to TCR beta V- and J-gene trimming.

The germline gives CDR1 MNHNS, CDR2 SASEGT. V was clipped by 11 bases and J by 5 bases, with 21 bases between them. There are 14 residues in the CDR3. The PCR contained 60 Vbeta and 13 Jbeta primers. Measured with immunoSEQ multiplex PCR; TCRdb has only the in-frame clones, and not every one. The table records some 110,000 clones, about 76% of them present only once. The chain couples TRBV6-1 to TRBJ2-5, with D possibly TRBD2 on 7 matching bases. Sequences were obtained from PBMCs. The sequence came from a woman aged 55-69 years in good health and CMV-seropositive. CDR3 region: CAGTHRVGGETQYF. CDR3 nucleotides: TGTGCCGGGACACACAGGGTGGGAGGGGAGACCCAGTACTTC.